The 28 T cell receptor beta chains in this list originate from one sample, sequenced in a study of CD8 T cells in ankylosing spondylitis (dated by TCRdb to 2015 to 2018). The study at large found these results: A TCR beta motif made up of several highly homologous amino acid variants appeared to be characteristic of blood from ankylosing spondylitis patients.

Library creation used 5' RACE. The reads were generated on an Illumina HiSeq 2500. TCRdb reprocessing: public reads trimmed at Q25 with fastp, clones called with MiXCR, in-frame beta chains kept. Each CDR3 protein gets just one entry, which takes the most common genes and DNA from the rows behind it. The sample records about 440,000 distinct CDR3 sequences, 15% to 20% of which are singletons. Jointly, the top ten make up approximately 1% of the sample. Their specific antigens are unknown. Sequencing was done on a sample of blood, either unsorted or a sorted T cell fraction (not recorded which). The receptors derive from a male donor with ankylosing spondylitis.

This clonotype was observed a handful of times. This chain uses TRBV7-9 with TRBJ2-3; unclear D gene. Trimming removed 0 bases from V and 2 bases from J, with 9 bases in between. CDR1 and CDR2 from the germline V gene are SEHNR and FQNEAQ (reference sequence). The CDR3 extends over 15 amino acids. The CDR3 coding sequence is TGTGCCAGCAGCTTAGCCCGAGAAAACACAGATACGCAGTATTTT. The encoded protein is CASSLARENTDTQYF.

In this sample, this clonotype turned up once. The V gene is TRBV20-1, the J gene TRBJ1-1; 8 nucleotides match TRBD1. CDR3 length: 16 residues. The germline CDR1 and CDR2 sequences are DFQATT and SNEGSKA (reference sequence). The trim removed 5 bases at V and 4 bases at J, leaving 15 bases unmatched. The CDR3 DNA reads TGCAGTGCTTTCGAGACAAGACAGGGGCGGGGCACTGAAGCTTTCTTT. The encoded protein is CSAFETRQGRGTEAFF.

The CDR3: CASSYSGRGLNEQYF. The CDR3 DNA follows: TGTGCCAGCAGTTACTCAGGGCGGGGTTTAAACGAGCAGTACTTC. V gene TRBV6-5 combines with J gene TRBJ2-7, with D possibly being TRBD2 (6 bases). V gave up 0 bases and J gave up 5 bases, with 14 bases separating them. Germline lookup yields CDR1 MNHEY and CDR2 SVGAGI. CDR3 length equals 15 residues.

This clonotype showed up just a few times. Here the CDR3 DNA reads TGCAGTGCTAGATGGGGACAGGGGGCGCGCGAGCAGTACTTC. This codes for CSARWGQGAREQYF. This chain links TRBV20-1 with TRBJ2-7, with 12 bases fitting TRBD1. This CDR3 is 14 amino acids long. J gave up 6 bases and V 2 bases, and 5 bases lay outside the gene matches. The germline CDR1 and CDR2 sequences are DFQATT and SNEGSKA (reference sequence).

The chain carries TRBV19 and TRBJ1-1, with TRBD1 as a possible D gene (5 bases). Per the germline V gene, CDR1 is LNHDA and CDR2 is SQIVND (reference sequence). The CDR3 sequence is 16 residues long. V lost 3 bases, J lost 5 bases, and 19 bases lay in between. This CDR3 is CASSILGGGRRTEAFF. The DNA for the CDR3 is TGTGCCAGTAGTATTCTGGGGGGGGGACGCCGGACTGAAGCTTTCTTT. Full variable domain (rest looked up from reference TRBV19 and TRBJ1-1): DGGITQSPKYLFRKEGQNVTLSCEQNLNHDAMYWYRQDPGQGLRLIYYSQIVNDFQKGDIAEGYSVSREKKESFPLTVTSAQKNPTAFYLCASSILGGGRRTEAFFGQGTRLTVV.

This clonotype turned up a few times. The chain joins TRBV5-1 to TRBJ2-5, with 9 bases that match TRBD1. Trimming took 4 bases from V and 4 from J; bases not matched to a gene: 11. In germline, CDR1 is SGHRS, CDR2 YFSETQ. This CDR3 comprises 16 residues. The CDR3 bases are TGCGCCAGCAGCCCCCCAGGACAGGGGAGGTTAGAGACCCAGTACTTC. It encodes CASSPPGQGRLETQYF.

This chain joins TRBV20-1 and TRBJ2-2; D gene uncertain. The germline V and J ends were trimmed by 0 bases and 5 bases, with 7 bases remaining between them. CDR1 and CDR2 (germline): DFQATT, SNEGSKA (reference sequence). CDR3 size: 13 residues. CDR3 sequence: CSARDSITGELFF. The CDR3 DNA reads as TGCAGTGCTAGAGACTCAATAACCGGGGAGCTGTTTTTT.

The chain joins TRBV20-1 to TRBJ2-1; 9 nucleotides match TRBD2. V gave up 2 bases and J gave up 10 bases; unmatched junction bases: 21. CDR1 is DFQATT, CDR2 SNEGSKA, per germline (reference sequence). CDR3 size: 18 residues. Written as DNA, the CDR3 is TGCAGTGCTAGATTGGTGACTAAAGGCGTAGCGGGGGTAAACGAGCAGTTCTTC. It encodes CSARLVTKGVAGVNEQFF.

This clonotype has more than one count but fewer than ten. V and J are TRBV11-3 and TRBJ1-1, with no clear D. Per the germline V gene, CDR1 is SGHNT and CDR2 is YENEEA. Trimming stripped 0 bases from V and 11 bases from J, with 13 bases between. The CDR3 consists of 13 residues. The CDR3 reads CASSLDFTATAFF. As DNA, the CDR3 is TGTGCCAGCAGCTTAGATTTCACGGCCACCGCTTTCTTT.

The chain is built from TRBV11-2 and TRBJ2-5; 10 nucleotides match TRBD2. The CDR3 spans 13 residues. Germline assignment: CDR1 SGHAT and CDR2 FQNNGV. The junction had 0 bases not matched to a gene; V was cut back by 1 base and J by 7 bases. The CDR3 nucleotides are TGTGCCAGCAGCTTAGGACTAGCGGGGACCCAGTACTTC. Protein product: CASSLGLAGTQYF.

The gene calls are TRBV6-5 and TRBJ2-7, with a weak D call TRBD1 (6 bases). V lost 0 bases and J 0 bases, leaving 15 bases between the germline ends. Germline V lookup: CDR1 MNHEY, CDR2 SVGAGI. This CDR3 is built from 17 residues. The CDR3 is CASSYSGHSGDSYEQYF. DNA of the CDR3: TGTGCCAGCAGTTACTCGGGACACTCCGGGGACTCCTACGAGCAGTACTTC.

The chain combines TRBV6-5 with TRBJ1-2, with a possible D match to TRBD1 (6 bases). The germline gives CDR1 MNHEY, CDR2 SVGAGI. The CDR3 extends over 18 amino acids. Trimming pared 2 bases from V and 2 bases from J, leaving 21 bases between. DNA of the CDR3: TGTGCCAGCAGTTACCTGGGGCGGGGGGGCACCTCCAACTATGGCTACACCTTC. Translating gives CASSYLGRGGTSNYGYTF.

Only a few counts were recorded for this clonotype. V is TRBV4-1 and J is TRBJ2-7, with 8 bases that match TRBD1. After removal of 4 bases from V and 6 bases from J, the junction contained 11 bases not matched to a gene. Germline V gene sequence: CDR1 MGHRA, CDR2 YSYEKL. CDR3 length: 15 amino acids. CDR3 region: CASSPTGQGFSEQYF. CDR3 sequence (DNA): TGCGCCAGCAGCCCGACTGGACAGGGTTTTAGCGAGCAGTACTTC.

The chain uses TRBV7-9 and TRBJ2-1; 8 bases agree with TRBD2. The J segment lost 6 bases and the V segment lost 0 bases, leaving 4 bases of the junction unmatched. This CDR3 is built from 15 residues. Germline-derived CDR1 and CDR2 are SEHNR and FQNEAQ (reference sequence). The CDR3 DNA reads as TGTGCCAGCAGCTTAGCACTAGCGGAGGTCAATGAGCAGTTCTTC. It is translated as CASSLALAEVNEQFF. Supplemented by reference TRBV7-9 and TRBJ2-1, the full variable domain reads DTGVSQNPRHKITKRGQNVTFRCDPISEHNRLYWYRQTLGQGPEFLTYFQNEAQLEKSRLLSDRFSAERPKGSFSTLEIQRTEQGDSAMYLCASSLALAEVNEQFFGPGTRLTVL.

Many counts were recorded for this clonotype. V and J are TRBV11-2 and TRBJ1-5; D possibly corresponds to TRBD1 (6 bases). Between the trimmed V and J ends, which lost 1 base and 6 bases, there was a span of 10 bases. The germline V gene has CDR1 SGHAT and CDR2 FQNNGV. The CDR3 is made up of 14 amino acids. The CDR3 loop reads CASSLVGGVQPQHF. CDR3 nucleotides: TGTGCCAGCAGCTTAGTAGGGGGGGTTCAGCCCCAGCATTTT. The variable domain in full, with the rest retrieved from reference TRBV11-2 and TRBJ1-5, is EAGVAQSPRYKIIEKRQSVAFWCNPISGHATLYWYQQILGQGPKLLIQFQNNGVVDDSQLPKDRFSAERLKGVDSTLKIQPAKLEDSAVYLCASSLVGGVQPQHFGDGTRLSIL.

This clonotype has more than one count but fewer than ten. The chain joins TRBV5-1 to TRBJ1-1; the D gene is possibly TRBD1 (6 bases). This CDR3 comprises 16 residues. CDR1 SGHRS and CDR2 YFSETQ come from the germline V gene. V was cut by 0 bases and J by 2 bases, with 14 bases left in between. CDR3 in DNA: TGCGCCAGCAGCTTGGTCGCGGGACAAACAAACACTGAAGCTTTCTTT. This encodes CASSLVAGQTNTEAFF.

Comment on this clonotype: The junction departs from germline at one end; a sequencing error may be responsible. The rearrangement joins TRBV20-1 to TRBJ1-2; 11 bases are a match to TRBD1. The CDR3 is 17 residues long. Germline assignment: CDR1 DFQATT and CDR2 SNEGSKA (reference sequence). The CDR3 DNA follows: TGCTGTGCGCCTTCCGGGACAGGGGGTCCACGGAATTATGGCTACACCTTC. It specifies CCAPSGTGGPRNYGYTF.

In this sample, this clonotype turned up a few times. This chain links TRBV19 with TRBJ2-5, with D possibly being TRBD2 (5 bases). V lost 3 bases to trimming and J lost 0 bases, with 11 bases between them. CDR3 length: 15 amino acids. CDR1 LNHDA and CDR2 SQIVND come from the germline V gene (reference sequence). The CDR3 spells CASSMYGEYQETQYF. The CDR3, as DNA: TGTGCCAGTAGTATGTACGGGGAGTACCAAGAGACCCAGTACTTC. Full variable domain (rest looked up from reference TRBV19 and TRBJ2-5): DGGITQSPKYLFRKEGQNVTLSCEQNLNHDAMYWYRQDPGQGLRLIYYSQIVNDFQKGDIAEGYSVSREKKESFPLTVTSAQKNPTAFYLCASSMYGEYQETQYFGPGTRLLVL.

This clonotype was detected many times. The V and J genes are TRBV5-1 and TRBJ2-7; 14 nucleotides match TRBD2. Germline V gives CDR1 SGHRS, CDR2 YFSETQ. The trim removed 4 bases at V and 3 bases at J, leaving 15 bases unmatched. The CDR3 sequence is 19 residues long. DNA of the CDR3: TGCGCCAGCAGCCCCGGGACTAGCGGGAGAAGGTTGGGTTTCTACGAGCAGTACTTC. This sequence encodes CASSPGTSGRRLGFYEQYF.

This chain joins TRBV14 and TRBJ1-3; tentatively, D is TRBD1 (5 bases). V lost 2 bases and J lost 4, with 12 bases in between. From germline, CDR1 is SGHDN and CDR2 FVKESK. The CDR3 totals 15 residues. The CDR3 reads CASSQSPGLGNTIYF. The CDR3 nucleotides are TGTGCCAGCAGCCAAAGCCCAGGGCTCGGAAACACCATATATTTT.

In its sample, this clonotype was seen a few times. The V gene is TRBV19, the J gene TRBJ1-1; D is uncertain. The CDR3 extends over 13 amino acids. Looked up from germline, CDR1 is LNHDA and CDR2 is SQIVND (reference sequence). The V and J ends lost 3 bases and 0 bases respectively, with 5 bases between them. CDR3 sequence (DNA): TGTGCCAGTAGTATCATGGTGAACACTGAAGCTTTCTTT. Amino acid sequence: CASSIMVNTEAFF.

This clonotype was recorded a few times. The CDR3, as DNA: TGTGCCAGCAGGGAACTAGCGAGAGGAGAGACCCAGTACTTC. Its translation: CASRELARGETQYF. The chain has TRBV6-2 or TRBV6-3 and TRBJ2-5; 7 bases line up with TRBD2. There are 14 residues in the CDR3. Germline CDR1 and CDR2: MNHEY and SVGEGT. Trimming at V came to 6 bases and at J to 4 bases, leaving 8 bases not matched to a gene.

This clonotype has only a few counts. The V call is TRBV7-9, the J call TRBJ1-1; possible D gene TRBD1, 6 bases. Germline V gene lookup returns CDR1 SEHNR and CDR2 FQNEAQ (reference sequence). V dropped 3 bases and J dropped 5 bases, with 13 bases sitting between them. The CDR3 is made up of 14 amino acids. The CDR3 loop reads CASSLGGLRTEAFF. CDR3 bases: TGTGCCAGCAGCTTGGGGGGGCTGAGGACTGAAGCTTTCTTT.

There are a few counts of this clonotype. The V call is TRBV9, the J call TRBJ2-7; 14 bases line up with TRBD2. The V segment lost 4 bases and the J segment 7 bases; nucleotides outside the gene matches: 19. There are 19 residues in the CDR3. From germline, CDR1 is SGDLS and CDR2 YYNGEE. CDR3 protein: CASSRGTSGSSLPIREQYF. In DNA form, the CDR3 reads TGTGCCAGCAGCAGAGGGACTAGCGGGAGCTCTTTACCGATACGTGAGCAGTACTTC.

The J gene is TRBJ2-7, the V gene TRBV25-1; the D is unclear. Per the germline V gene, CDR1 is MGHDK and CDR2 is SYGVNS. V shed 1 base and J shed 7 bases, with 5 bases lying between them. The CDR3 is 11 residues long. The CDR3 DNA is TGTGCCAGCAGTGAATTTCGGGAGCAGTACTTC. As protein: CASSEFREQYF.

This clonotype was seen a few times. Written as DNA, the CDR3 is TGTGCCAGCAGTTTAGGGGGACATCGAGCCAAAAACATTCAGTACTTC. Amino acid sequence: CASSLGGHRAKNIQYF. The rearrangement uses TRBV12-3 or TRBV12-4 and TRBJ2-4; TRBD1 might be the D (6 bases). The CDR3 runs 16 residues. V was trimmed by 1 base and J by 0 bases, leaving 10 bases between them.

In this sample, this clonotype turned up a few times. The rearrangement uses TRBV5-6 and TRBJ2-2, with 9 bases identical to TRBD2. The CDR3 is 16 amino acids. V gave up 4 bases and J gave up 5 bases; unmatched junction bases: 9. Germline V gene data show CDR1 as SGHDT and CDR2 as YYEEEE. The CDR3 protein is CASSGSSGRVTGELFF. Here the CDR3 DNA reads TGTGCCAGCAGCGGAAGTAGCGGGAGAGTTACCGGGGAGCTGTTTTTT.

This sequence joins TRBV6-1 and TRBJ1-1; weak D call: TRBD1 (6 bases). V was clipped by 6 bases and J by 2 bases, with 16 bases between them. Germline CDR1 and CDR2: MNHNS and SASEGT. The CDR3 sequence is 15 residues long. For the CDR3, the DNA is TGTGCCAGCAGGGCCAGGGGCAGTTACAACACTGAAGCTTTCTTT. This encodes CASRARGSYNTEAFF.